This record covers a single TCR beta chain. A much larger clonotype is one base distant, so this may be a read error. Patients had received no treatment of any kind before thyroid surgery. This specimen comes from a study of metastatic and nonmetastatic thyroid tumors. The CDR3 sequence is 16 residues long. In germline, CDR1 is LGHNA, CDR2 YNFKEQ. The V segment lost 1 base and the J segment 4 bases; nucleotides outside the gene matches: 7. TCRdb re-called clones from the PCR reads using MiXCR. The sample holds almost 85,000 clones, around 12% seen once. This chain links TRBV4-2 with TRBJ2-3, with 8 positions matching TRBD2. This TCR was sampled from a female donor with papillary thyroid cancer or a benign thyroid nodule (not recorded which). Some clones in this sample may be carry-over from other donors' samples. The sample taken for sequencing was tumor tissue. CDR3 nucleotides: TGTGCCAGCAGCCAAGGCTCTAGCGGGTTATCAGATACGCAGTATTTT. This codes for CASSQGSSGLSDTQYF.